A single sample is the source of the 2 T cell receptor beta chains below, sequenced in a study of early T cells in non-severe SARS-CoV-2 infection. TCRdb reprocessed the 5' RACE reads with MiXCR, giving one entry per CDR3 protein. The sample lists some 28,000 distinct CDR3 sequences, about 5% seen once, with 9.5% to 13% in the top ten. Sequencing used whole blood. Receptors were obtained from an adult who was a healthcare worker with PCR-confirmed SARS-CoV-2 infection or an uninfected control (not recorded which).

This clonotype was seen a handful of times. Since a much larger clone is just one base distant, this may be a read error. The V gene is TRBV5-1, the J gene TRBJ2-7; D possibly matches TRBD1 or TRBD2 (5 bases each). Germline V gives CDR1 SGHRS, CDR2 YFSETQ. The CDR3 is 13 amino acids. DNA for the CDR3: TGCACCAGCAGCTTGATGGGGGCCTACGAGCAGTACTTC. Translation: CTSSLMGAYEQYF.

This clonotype was seen at least ten times. The chain couples TRBV3-1 to TRBJ1-5; no clear D. The germline gives CDR1 LGHDT, CDR2 YNNKEL (reference sequence). V lost 0 bases and J lost 5, with 8 bases in between. This CDR3 contains 14 residues. Written as DNA, the CDR3 is TGTGCCAGCAGCCAAGATTCTTACTATCAGCCCCAGCATTTT. Its translation is CASSQDSYYQPQHF.